This T cell receptor (beta chain) originates from a study of blood T cell repertoires in COVID-19. At the level of the study: COVID-19 samples, acute and convalescent, were from the United States, Italy and Spain. Sample material is recorded as cDNA or gDNA derived from T cells, B-cell-depleted T cells, or PBMCs.

Per the germline V gene, CDR1 is LGHNA and CDR2 is YNFKEQ. The CDR3 has 18 amino acids. Trimming cost V 2 bases and J 2 bases; bases outside gene matches: 15. This clone turned up a few times. The authors' processing: Using reference gene primer amplification, nucleated cell counts were estimated. Generated by immunoSEQ multiplex PCR, the TCRdb table keeps only in-frame clones and is missing some. For V, J and clone size, that table is used; D and trimming come from the DNA. This table holds 250,000 to 300,000 clones, roughly 90% found once. The chain couples TRBV4-2 to TRBJ2-7; 7 bases are a match to TRBD2. Sequenced material: peripheral blood. This receptor was obtained from a woman aged 60-70 years with acute or convalescent COVID-19. CDR3 sequence: CASSQRSGKAGDPYEQYF. DNA for the CDR3: TGTGCCAGCAGCCAAAGATCGGGGAAGGCGGGAGACCCCTACGAGCAGTACTTC.